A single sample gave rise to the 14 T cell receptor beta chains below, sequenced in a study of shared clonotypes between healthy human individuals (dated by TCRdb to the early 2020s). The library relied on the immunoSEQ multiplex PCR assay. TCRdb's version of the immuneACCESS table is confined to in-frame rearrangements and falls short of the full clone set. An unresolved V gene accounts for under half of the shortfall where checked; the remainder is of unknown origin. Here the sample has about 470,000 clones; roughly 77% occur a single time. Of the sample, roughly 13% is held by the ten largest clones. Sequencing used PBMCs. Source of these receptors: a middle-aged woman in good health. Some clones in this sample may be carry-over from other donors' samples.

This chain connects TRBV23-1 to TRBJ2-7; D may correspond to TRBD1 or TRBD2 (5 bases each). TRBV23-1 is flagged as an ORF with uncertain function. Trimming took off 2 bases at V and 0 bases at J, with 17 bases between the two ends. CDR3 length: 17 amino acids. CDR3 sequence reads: CASSQKNLQDCSYEQYF. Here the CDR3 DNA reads TGCGCCAGCAGTCAAAAAAATCTACAGGACTGCTCCTACGAGCAGTACTTC.

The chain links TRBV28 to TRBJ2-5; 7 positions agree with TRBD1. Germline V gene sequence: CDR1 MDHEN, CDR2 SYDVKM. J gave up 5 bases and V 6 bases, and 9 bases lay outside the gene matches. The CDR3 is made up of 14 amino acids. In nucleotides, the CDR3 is TGTGCCAGCAGCCTACAGGGGATGGCGGAGACCCAGTACTTC. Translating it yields CASSLQGMAETQYF.

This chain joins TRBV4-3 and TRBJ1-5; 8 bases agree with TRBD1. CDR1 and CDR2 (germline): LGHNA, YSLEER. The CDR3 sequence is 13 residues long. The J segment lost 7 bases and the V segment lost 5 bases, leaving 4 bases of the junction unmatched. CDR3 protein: CASSLDREQPQHF. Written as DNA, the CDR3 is TGCGCCAGCAGCTTGGACAGGGAACAGCCCCAGCATTTT.

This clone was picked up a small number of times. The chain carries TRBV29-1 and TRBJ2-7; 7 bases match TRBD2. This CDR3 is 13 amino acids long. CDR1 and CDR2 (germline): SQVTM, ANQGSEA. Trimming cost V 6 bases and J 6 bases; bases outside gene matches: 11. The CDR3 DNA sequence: TGCAGCGTGGCTGTCGTGGGAGGGCGCGAGCAGTACTTC. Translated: CSVAVVGGREQYF.

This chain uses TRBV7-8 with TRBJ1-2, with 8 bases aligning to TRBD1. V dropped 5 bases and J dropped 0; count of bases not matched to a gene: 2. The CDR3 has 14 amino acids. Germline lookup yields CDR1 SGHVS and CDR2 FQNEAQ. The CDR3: CASSADRANYGYTF. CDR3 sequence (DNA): TGTGCCAGCAGCGCGGACAGGGCTAACTATGGCTACACCTTC.

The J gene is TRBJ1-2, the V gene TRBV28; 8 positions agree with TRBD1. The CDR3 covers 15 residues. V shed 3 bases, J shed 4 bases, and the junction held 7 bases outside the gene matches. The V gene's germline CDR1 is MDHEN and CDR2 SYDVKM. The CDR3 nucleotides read TGTGCCAGCAGTTTTTTAGGGACAGGACTCTATGGCTACACCTTC. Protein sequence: CASSFLGTGLYGYTF.

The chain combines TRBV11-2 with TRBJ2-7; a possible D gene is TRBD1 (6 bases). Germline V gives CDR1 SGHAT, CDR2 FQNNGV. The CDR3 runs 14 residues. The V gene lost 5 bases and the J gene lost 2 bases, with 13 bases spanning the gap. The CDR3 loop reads CASSLKTGTYEQYF. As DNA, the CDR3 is TGTGCCAGCAGCCTCAAGACAGGTACCTACGAGCAGTACTTC.

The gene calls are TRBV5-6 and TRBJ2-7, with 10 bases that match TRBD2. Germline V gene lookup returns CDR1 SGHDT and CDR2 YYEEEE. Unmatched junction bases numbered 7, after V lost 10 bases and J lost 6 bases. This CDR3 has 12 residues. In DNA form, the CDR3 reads TGTGCCTCGGGACTAGCGACGGTCGAGCAGTACTTC. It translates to CASGLATVEQYF.

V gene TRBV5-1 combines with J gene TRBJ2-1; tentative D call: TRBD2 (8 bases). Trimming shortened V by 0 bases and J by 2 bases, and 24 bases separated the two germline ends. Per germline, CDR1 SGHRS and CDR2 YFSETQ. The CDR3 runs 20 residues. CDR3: CASSLGRTGTTSGTYNEQFF. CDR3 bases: TGCGCCAGCAGCTTGGGGAGGACAGGAACTACTAGCGGAACCTACAATGAGCAGTTCTTC.

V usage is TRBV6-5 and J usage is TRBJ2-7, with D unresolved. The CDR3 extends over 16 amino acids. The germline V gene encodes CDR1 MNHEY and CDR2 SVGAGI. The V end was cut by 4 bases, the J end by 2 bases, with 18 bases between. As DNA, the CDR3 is TGTGCCAGCAGTTCCCTCACATTCGGCCCTCCCTACGAGCAGTACTTC. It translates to CASSSLTFGPPYEQYF.

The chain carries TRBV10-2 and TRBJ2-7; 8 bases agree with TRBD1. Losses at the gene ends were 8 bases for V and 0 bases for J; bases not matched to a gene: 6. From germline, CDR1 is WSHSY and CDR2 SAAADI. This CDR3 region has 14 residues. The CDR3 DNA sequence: TGCGCCAGCCCCCGGGACAGGAGCTCCTACGAGCAGTACTTC. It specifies CASPRDRSSYEQYF.

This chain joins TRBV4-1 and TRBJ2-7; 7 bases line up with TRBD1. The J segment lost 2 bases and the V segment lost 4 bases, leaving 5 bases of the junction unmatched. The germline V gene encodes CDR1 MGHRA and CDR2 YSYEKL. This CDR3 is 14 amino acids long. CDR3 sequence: CASSPRQGTYEQYF. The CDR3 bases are TGCGCCAGCAGCCCAAGACAGGGTACCTACGAGCAGTACTTC.

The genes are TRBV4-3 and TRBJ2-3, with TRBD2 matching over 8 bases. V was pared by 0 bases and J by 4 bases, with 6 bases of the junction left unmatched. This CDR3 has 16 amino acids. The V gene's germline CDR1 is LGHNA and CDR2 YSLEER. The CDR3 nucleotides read TGCGCCAGCAGCCAAGAGTGGCGGGAGGTTTCAGATACGCAGTATTTT. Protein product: CASSQEWREVSDTQYF.

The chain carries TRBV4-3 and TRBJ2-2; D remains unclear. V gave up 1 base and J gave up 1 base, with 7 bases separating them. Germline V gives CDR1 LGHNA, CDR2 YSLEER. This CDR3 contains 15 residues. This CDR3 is CASSQVEWNTGELFF. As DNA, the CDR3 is TGCGCCAGCAGCCAAGTCGAATGGAACACCGGGGAGCTGTTTTTT.